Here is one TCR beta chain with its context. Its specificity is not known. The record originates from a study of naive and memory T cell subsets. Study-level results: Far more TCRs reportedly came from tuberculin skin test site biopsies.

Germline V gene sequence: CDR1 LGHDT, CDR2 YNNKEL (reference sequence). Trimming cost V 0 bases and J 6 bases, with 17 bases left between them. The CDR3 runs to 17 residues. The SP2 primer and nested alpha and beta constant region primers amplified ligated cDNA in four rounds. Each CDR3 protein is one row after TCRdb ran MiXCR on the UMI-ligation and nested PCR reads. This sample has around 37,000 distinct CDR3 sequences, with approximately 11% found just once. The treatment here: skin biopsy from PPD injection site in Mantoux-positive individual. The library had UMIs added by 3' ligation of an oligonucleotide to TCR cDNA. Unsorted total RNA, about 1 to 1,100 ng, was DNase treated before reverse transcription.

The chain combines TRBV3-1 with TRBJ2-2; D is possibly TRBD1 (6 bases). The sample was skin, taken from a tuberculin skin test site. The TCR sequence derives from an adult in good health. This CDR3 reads CASSQDPLIQGSGELFF. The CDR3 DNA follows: TGTGCCAGCAGCCAAGATCCCCTCATCCAGGGGTCCGGGGAGCTGTTTTTT.